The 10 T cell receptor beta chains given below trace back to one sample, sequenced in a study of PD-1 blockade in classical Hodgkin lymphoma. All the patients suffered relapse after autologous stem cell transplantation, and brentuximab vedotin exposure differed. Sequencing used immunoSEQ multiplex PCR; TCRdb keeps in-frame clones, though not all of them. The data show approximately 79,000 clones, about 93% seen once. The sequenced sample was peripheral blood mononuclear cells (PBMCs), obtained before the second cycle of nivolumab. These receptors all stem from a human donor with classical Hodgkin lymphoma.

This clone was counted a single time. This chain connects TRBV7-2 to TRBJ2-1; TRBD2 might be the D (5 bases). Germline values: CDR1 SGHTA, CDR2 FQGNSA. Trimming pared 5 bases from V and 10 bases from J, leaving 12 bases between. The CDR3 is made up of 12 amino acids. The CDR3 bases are TGTGCCAGCAGCCTTCCAGGAGGCGAGCAGTTCTTC. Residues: CASSLPGGEQFF.

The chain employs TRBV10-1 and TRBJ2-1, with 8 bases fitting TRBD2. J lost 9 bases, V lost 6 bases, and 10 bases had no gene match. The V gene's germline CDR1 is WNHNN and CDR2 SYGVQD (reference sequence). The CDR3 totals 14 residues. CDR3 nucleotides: TGCGCCAGCAGCGCGGGACTAGGAACTGGTGAGCAGTTCTTC. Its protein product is CASSAGLGTGEQFF.

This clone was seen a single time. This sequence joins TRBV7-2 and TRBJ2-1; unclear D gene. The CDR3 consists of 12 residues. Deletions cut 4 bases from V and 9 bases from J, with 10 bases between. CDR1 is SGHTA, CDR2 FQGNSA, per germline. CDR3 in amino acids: CASSYPAGEQFF. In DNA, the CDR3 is TGTGCCAGCAGCTACCCAGCCGGTGAGCAGTTCTTC.

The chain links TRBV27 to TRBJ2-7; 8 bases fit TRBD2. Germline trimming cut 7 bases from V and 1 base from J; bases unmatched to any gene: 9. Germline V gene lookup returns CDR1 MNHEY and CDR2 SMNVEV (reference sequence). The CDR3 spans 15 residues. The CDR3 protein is CASTPGGGLSYEQYF. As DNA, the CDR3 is TGTGCCAGCACCCCGGGAGGGGGACTTTCCTACGAGCAGTACTTC.

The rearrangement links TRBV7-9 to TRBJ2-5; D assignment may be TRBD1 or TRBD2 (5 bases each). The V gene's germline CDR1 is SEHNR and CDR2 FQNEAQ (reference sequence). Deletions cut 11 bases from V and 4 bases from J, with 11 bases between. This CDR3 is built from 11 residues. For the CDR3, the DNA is TGTGCCTCCGAGGGGAGAGAGACCCAGTACTTC. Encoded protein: CASEGRETQYF.

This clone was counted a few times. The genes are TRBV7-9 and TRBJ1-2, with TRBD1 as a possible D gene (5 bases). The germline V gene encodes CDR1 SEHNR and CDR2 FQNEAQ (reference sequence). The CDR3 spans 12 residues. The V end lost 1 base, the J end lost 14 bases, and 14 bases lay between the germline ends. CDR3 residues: CASSLGAGLTTF. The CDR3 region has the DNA TGTGCCAGCAGCTTAGGGGCGGGGCTCACTACCTTC.

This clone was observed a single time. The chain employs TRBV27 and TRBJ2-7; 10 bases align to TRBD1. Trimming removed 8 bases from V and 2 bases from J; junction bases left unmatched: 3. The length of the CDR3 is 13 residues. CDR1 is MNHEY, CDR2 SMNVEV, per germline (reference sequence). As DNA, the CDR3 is TGTGCCAGCCAGGGACAGGGGACCTACGAGCAGTACTTC. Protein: CASQGQGTYEQYF.

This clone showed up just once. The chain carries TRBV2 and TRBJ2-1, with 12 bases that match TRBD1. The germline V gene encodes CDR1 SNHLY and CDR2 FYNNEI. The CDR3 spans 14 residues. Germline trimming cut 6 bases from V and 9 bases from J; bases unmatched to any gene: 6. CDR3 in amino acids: CASRTGQGASEQFF. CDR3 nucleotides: TGTGCCAGCAGGACGGGACAGGGGGCAAGTGAGCAGTTCTTC.

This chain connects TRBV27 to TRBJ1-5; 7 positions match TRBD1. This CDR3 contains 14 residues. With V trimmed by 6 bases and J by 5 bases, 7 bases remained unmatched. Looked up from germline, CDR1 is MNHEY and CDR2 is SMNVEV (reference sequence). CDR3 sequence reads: CASRKQGLHQPQHF. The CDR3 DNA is TGTGCCAGCAGGAAACAGGGGTTACATCAGCCCCAGCATTTT.

CDR3 sequence: CSVVSGSWNTGELFF. CDR3 nucleotides: TGCAGCGTTGTTAGCGGGAGTTGGAACACCGGGGAGCTGTTTTTT. This rearrangement joins TRBV29-1 to TRBJ2-2; TRBD2 aligns across 9 bases. From germline, CDR1 is SQVTM and CDR2 ANQGSEA. CDR3 length: 15 amino acids. J gave up 1 base and V 4 bases, and 4 bases lay outside the gene matches.